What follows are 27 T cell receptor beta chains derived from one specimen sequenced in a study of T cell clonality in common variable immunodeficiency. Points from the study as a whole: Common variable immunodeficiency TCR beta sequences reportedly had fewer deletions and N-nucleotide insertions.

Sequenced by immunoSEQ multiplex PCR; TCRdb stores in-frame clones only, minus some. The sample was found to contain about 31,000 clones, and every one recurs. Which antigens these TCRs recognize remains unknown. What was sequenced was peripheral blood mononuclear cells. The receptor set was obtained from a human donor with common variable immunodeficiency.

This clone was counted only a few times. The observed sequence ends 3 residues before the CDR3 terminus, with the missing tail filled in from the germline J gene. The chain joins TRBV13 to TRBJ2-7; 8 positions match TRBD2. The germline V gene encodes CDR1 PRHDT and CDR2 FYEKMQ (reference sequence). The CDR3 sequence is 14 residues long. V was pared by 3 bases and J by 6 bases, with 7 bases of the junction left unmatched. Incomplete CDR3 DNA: TGTGCCAGCAGCTTGTCGGGAGGGGAATTCGAG. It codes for CASSLSGGEFE. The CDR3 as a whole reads CASSLSGGEFEQYF.

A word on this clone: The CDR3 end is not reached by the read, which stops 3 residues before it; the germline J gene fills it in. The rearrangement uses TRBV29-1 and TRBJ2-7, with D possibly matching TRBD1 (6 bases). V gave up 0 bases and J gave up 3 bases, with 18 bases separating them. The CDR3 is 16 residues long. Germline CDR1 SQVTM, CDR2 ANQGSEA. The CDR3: CSVEERGGPPSYEQYF. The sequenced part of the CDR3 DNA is TGCAGCGTTGAAGAAAGAGGGGGACCGCCAAGCTACGAG.

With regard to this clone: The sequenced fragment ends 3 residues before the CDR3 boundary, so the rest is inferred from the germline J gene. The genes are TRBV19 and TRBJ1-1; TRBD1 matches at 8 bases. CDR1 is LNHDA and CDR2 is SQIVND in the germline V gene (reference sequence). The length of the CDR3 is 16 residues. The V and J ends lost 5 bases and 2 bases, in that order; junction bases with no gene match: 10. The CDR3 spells CASSLRTGRKNTEAFF. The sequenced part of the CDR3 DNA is TGTGCCAGTAGTCTTCGGACAGGGCGAAAAAACACTGAA.

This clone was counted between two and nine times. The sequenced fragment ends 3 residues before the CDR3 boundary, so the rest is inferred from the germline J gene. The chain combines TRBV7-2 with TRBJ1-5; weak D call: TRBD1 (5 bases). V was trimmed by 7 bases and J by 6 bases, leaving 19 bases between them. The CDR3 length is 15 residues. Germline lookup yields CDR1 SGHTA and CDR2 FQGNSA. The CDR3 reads CASTPGETTFQPQHF. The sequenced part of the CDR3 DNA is TGTGCCAGCACCCCGGGGGAGACAACGTTTCAGCCC.

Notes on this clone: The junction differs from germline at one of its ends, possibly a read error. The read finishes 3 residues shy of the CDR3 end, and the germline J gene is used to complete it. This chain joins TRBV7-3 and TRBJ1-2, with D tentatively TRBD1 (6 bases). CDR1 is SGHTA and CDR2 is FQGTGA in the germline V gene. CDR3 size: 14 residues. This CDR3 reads CASSLTQGNCGYTF. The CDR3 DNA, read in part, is TGTGCCAGCAGCTTAACCCAGGGGAACTGTGGC.

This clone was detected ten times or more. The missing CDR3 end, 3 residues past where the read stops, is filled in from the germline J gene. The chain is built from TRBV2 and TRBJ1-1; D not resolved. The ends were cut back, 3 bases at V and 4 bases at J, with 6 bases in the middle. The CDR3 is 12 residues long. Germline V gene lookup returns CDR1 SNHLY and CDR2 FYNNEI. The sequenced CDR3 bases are TGTGCCAGCAGTGAGAGCACCACTGAA. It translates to CASSESTTE. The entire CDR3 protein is CASSESTTEAFF. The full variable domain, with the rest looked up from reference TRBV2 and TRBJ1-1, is EPEVTQTPSHQVTQMGQEVILRCVPISNHLYFYWYRQILGQKVEFLVSFYNNEISEKSEIFDDQFSVERPDGSNFTLKIRSTKLEDSAMYFCASSESTTEAFFGQGTRLTVV.

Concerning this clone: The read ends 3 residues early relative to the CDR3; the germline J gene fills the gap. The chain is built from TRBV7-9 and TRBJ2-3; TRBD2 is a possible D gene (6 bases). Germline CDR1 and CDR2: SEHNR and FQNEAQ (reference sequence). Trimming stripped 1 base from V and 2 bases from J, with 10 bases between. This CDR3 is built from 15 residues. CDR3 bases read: TGTGCCAGCAGCTTAGTTAGCGGATACACAGATACG. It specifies CASSLVSGYTDT. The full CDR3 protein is CASSLVSGYTDTQYF.

The CDR3 sequence is CASSPRTSGKAYNEQFF. CDR3 bases read: TGTGCCAGCAGCCCCAGGACTAGCGGGAAAGCCTACAATGAG. This chain connects TRBV7-6 to TRBJ2-1; TRBD2 matches 12 bases. The sequenced fragment ends 3 residues before the CDR3 boundary, so the rest is inferred from the germline J gene. The J segment lost 2 bases and the V segment lost 5 bases, leaving 7 bases of the junction unmatched. Germline V gives CDR1 SGHVS, CDR2 FNYEAQ. This CDR3 is 17 amino acids long.

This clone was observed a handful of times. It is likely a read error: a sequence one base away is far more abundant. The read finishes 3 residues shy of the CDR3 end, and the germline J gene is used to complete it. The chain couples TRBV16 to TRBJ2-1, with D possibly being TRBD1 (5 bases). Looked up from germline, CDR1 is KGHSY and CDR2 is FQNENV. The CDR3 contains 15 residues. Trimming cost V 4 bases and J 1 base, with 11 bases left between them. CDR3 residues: CASSRNQGSYNEQFF. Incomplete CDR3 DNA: TGTGCCAGCAGCCGAAATCAGGGTTCCTACAATGAG. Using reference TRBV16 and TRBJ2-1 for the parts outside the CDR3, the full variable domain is GEEVAQTPKHLVRGEGQKAKLYCAPIKGHSYVFWYQQVLKNEFKFLISFQNENVFDETGMPKERFSAKCLPNSPCSLEIQATKLEDSAVYFCASSRNQGSYNEQFFGPGTRLTVL.

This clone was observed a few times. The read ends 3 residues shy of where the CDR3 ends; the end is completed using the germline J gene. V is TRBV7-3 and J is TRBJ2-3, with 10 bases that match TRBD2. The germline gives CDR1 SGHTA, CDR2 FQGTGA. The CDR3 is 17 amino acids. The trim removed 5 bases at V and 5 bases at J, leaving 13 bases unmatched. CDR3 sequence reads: CASSDRKAGGRGDTQYF. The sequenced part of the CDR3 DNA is TGTGCCAGCAGCGACAGAAAAGCGGGAGGGCGGGGAGATACG.

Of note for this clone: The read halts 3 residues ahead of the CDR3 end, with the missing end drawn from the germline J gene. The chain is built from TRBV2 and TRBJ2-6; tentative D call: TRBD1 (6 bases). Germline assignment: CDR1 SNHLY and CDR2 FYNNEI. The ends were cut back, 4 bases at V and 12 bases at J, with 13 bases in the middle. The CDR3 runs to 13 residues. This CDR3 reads CASSGTGLSVLTF. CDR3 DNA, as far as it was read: TGTGCCAGCAGTGGTACAGGGCTCTCCGTC.

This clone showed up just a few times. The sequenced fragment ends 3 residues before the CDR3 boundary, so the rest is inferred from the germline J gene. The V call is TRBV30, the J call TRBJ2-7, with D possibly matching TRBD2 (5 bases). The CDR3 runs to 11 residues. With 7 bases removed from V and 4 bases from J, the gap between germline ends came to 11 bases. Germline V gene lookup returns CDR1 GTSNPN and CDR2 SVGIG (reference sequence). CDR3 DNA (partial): TGTGCCTTCAGGACTGTTTACGAG. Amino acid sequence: CAFRTVYE. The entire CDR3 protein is CAFRTVYEQYF.

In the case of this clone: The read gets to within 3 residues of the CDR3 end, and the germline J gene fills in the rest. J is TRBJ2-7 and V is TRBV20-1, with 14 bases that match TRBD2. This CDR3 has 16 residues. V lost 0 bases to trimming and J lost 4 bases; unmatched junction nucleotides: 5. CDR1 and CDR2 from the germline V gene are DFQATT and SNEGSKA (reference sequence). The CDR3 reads CSARDPGLAGEYEQYF. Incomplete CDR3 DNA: TGCAGTGCTAGAGACCCGGGACTAGCGGGAGAGTACGAG.

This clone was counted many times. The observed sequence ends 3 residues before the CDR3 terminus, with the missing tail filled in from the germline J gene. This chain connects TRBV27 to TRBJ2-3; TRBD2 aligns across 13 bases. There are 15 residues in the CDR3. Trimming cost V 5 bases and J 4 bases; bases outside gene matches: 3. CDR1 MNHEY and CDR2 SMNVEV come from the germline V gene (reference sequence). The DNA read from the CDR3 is TGTGCCAGCAGTCCCGGACTAGCGGGAGCAGATACG. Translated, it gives CASSPGLAGADT. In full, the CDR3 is CASSPGLAGADTQYF.

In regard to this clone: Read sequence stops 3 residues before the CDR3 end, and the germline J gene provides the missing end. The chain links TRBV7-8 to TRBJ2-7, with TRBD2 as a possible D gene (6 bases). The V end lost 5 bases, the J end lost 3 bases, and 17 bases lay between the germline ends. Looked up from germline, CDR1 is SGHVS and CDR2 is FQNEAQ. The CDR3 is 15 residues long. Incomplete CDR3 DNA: TGTGCCAGCAGCCCCGCGGGACTGGTGGGCTACGAG. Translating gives CASSPAGLVGYE. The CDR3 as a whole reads CASSPAGLVGYEQYF.

The CDR3 loop is CASSHLGSQLFF. Partial CDR3 DNA: TGCGCCAGCAGTCATTTGGGCTCCCAA. The chain joins TRBV23-1 to TRBJ1-4; the D is unclear. The read stops 3 residues short of the end of the CDR3; the missing end is completed from the germline J gene. TRBV23-1 carries the ORF label, with uncertain function. The CDR3 length is 12 residues.

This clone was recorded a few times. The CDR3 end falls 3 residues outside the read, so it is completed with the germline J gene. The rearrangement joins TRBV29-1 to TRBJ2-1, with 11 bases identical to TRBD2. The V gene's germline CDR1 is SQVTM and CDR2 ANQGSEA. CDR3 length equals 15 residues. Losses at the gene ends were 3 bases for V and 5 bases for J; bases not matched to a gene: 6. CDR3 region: CSVDVSGRANNEQFF. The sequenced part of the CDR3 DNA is TGCAGCGTTGACGTTAGCGGGAGGGCTAACAATGAG.

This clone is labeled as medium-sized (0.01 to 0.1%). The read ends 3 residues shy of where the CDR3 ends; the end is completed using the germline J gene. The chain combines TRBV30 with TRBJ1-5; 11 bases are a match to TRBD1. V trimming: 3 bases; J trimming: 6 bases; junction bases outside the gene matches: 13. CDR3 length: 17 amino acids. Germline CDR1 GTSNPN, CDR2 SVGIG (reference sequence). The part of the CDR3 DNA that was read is TGTGCCTGGAGCACCCGGGACAGGGGGATCATGGGTCAGCCC. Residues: CAWSTRDRGIMGQP. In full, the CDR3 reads CAWSTRDRGIMGQPQHF.

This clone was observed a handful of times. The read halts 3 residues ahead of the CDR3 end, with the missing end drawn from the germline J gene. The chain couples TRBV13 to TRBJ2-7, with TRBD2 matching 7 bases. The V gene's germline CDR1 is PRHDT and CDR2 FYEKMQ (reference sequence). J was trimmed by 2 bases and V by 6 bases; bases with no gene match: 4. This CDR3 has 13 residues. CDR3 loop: CASRVAGAYEQYF. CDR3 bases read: TGTGCCAGCAGGGTGGCGGGAGCCTACGAG.

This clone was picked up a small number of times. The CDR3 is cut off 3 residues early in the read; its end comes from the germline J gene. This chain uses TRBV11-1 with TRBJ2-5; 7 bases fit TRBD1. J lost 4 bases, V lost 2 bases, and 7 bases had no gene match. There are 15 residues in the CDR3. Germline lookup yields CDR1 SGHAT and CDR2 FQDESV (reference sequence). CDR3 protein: CASSLQQGLGETQYF. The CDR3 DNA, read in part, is TGTGCCAGCAGCTTACAACAGGGGCTGGGAGAGACC.

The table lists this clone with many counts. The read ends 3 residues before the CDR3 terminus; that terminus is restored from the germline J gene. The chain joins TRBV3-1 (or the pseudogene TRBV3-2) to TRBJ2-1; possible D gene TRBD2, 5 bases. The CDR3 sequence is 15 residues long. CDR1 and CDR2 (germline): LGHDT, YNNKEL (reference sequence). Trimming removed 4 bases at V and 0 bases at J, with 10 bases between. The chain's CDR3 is CASSLLASSYNEQFF. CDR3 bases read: TGTGCCAGCAGCCTATTAGCGAGCTCCTACAATGAG.

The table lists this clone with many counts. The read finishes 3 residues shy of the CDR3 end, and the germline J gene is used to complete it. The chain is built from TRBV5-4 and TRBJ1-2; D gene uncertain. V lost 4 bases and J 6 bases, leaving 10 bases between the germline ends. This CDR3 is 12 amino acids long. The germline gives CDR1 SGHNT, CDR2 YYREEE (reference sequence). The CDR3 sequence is CASSPPPNGYTF. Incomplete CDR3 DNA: TGTGCCAGCAGCCCCCCCCCAAATGGC.

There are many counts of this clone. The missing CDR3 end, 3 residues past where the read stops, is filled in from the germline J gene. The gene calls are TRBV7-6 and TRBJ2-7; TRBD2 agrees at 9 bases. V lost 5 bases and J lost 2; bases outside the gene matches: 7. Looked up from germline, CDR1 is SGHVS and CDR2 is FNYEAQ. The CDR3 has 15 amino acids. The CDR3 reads CASSPASGDTYEQYF. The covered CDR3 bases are TGTGCCAGCAGCCCCGCTAGCGGGGACACCTACGAG.

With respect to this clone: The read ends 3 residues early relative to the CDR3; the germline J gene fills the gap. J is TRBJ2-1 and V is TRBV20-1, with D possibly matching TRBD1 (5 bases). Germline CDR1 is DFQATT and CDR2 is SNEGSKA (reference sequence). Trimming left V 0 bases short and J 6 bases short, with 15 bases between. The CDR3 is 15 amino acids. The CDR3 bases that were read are TGCAGTGCTAGAGATAATCACAGGTGGGGCAATGAG. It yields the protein CSARDNHRWGNE. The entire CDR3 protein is CSARDNHRWGNEQFF.

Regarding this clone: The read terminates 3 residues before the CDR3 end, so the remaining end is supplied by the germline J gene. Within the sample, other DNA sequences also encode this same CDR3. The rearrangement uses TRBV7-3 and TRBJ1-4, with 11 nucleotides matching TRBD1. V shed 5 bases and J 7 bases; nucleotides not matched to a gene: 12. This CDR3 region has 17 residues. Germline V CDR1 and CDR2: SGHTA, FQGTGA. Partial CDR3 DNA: TGTGCCAGCAGCCTGCTAACCGGGACAGGGGGTGGTGAAAAA. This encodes CASSLLTGTGGGEK. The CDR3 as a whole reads CASSLLTGTGGGEKLFF.

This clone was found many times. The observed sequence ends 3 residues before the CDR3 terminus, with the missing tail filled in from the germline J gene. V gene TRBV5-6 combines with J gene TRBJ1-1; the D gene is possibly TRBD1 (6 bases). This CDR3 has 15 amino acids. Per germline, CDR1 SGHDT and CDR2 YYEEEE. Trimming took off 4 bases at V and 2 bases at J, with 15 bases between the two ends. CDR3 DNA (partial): TGTGCCAGCAGCCTTGGACAGAATACTAACACTGAA. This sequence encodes CASSLGQNTNTE. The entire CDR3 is CASSLGQNTNTEAFF.

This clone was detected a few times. CDR3 bases read: TGTGCCTGGAGTCTGAGGGCTGGGGCCAACGTC. It encodes CAWSLRAGANV. The full CDR3 protein reads CAWSLRAGANVLTF. The gene calls are TRBV30 and TRBJ2-6; a weak D match, TRBD2 (5 bases). The CDR3 is cut off 3 residues early in the read; its end comes from the germline J gene. The CDR3 is 14 residues long. Trimming removed 2 bases at V and 2 bases at J, with 7 bases between. Germline CDR1 reads GTSNPN; CDR2 reads SVGIG (reference sequence).